These 28 T cell receptor beta chains were all obtained from the same sample, sequenced in a study of T cell responses to AZD1222 COVID-19 vaccine. Data came from immunoSEQ multiplex PCR; TCRdb stores just in-frame clones and leaves some out. The sample yields 90,000 to 120,000 clones, 86% seen once. This sample comprised peripheral blood, obtained on day 0 of AZD1222 vaccination. The receptor set was obtained from an adult in good health.

The rearrangement joins TRBV6-5 to TRBJ2-5; the D is unclear. V lost 7 bases, J lost 4 bases, and 16 bases lay in between. The germline gives CDR1 MNHEY, CDR2 SVGAGI. The CDR3 spans 14 residues. DNA of the CDR3: TGTGCCAGCACCCGACCCGCATCGGGAGAGACCCAGTACTTC. The encoded protein is CASTRPASGETQYF.

This clone was seen only a few times. V and J are TRBV5-6 and TRBJ2-7, with TRBD2 as a possible D gene (6 bases). This CDR3 spans 16 amino acids. Between the trimmed V and J ends, which lost 4 bases and 5 bases, there was a span of 22 bases. Germline V gene data show CDR1 as SGHDT and CDR2 as YYEEEE. DNA of the CDR3: TGTGCCAGCAGCCCCGGGTCGGGGGACCCTAGGCACGAGCAGTACTTC. Its translation: CASSPGSGDPRHEQYF.

CDR3 in DNA: TGTGCCAGCAGCTTAGCGCCGGGGACTTTAAGGCAGCCCCAGCATTTT. Translating it yields CASSLAPGTLRQPQHF. The chain has TRBV7-2 and TRBJ1-5; tentatively, D is TRBD1 (5 bases). The length of the CDR3 is 16 residues. The V end lost 0 bases, the J end lost 7 bases, and 16 bases lay between the germline ends. Germline CDR1 and CDR2: SGHTA and FQGNSA. Complete variable domain (other parts from reference TRBV7-2 and TRBJ1-5): GAGVSQSPSNKVTEKGKDVELRCDPISGHTALYWYRQSLGQGLEFLIYFQGNSAPDKSGLPSDRFSAERTGGSVSTLTIQRTQQEDSAVYLCASSLAPGTLRQPQHFGDGTRLSIL.

The chain couples TRBV29-1 to TRBJ2-1, with D perhaps assigned TRBD1 or TRBD2 (7 bases each). The CDR3 sequence is 15 residues long. Germline V gene data show CDR1 as SQVTM and CDR2 as ANQGSEA. Trimming took off 3 bases at V and 4 bases at J, with 16 bases between the two ends. The CDR3 here is CSVDLGGDRYNEQFF. The CDR3 DNA sequence: TGCAGCGTTGATCTAGGGGGGGACAGATACAATGAGCAGTTCTTC.

The J gene is TRBJ2-5, the V gene TRBV11-3; D remains unclear. Trimming shortened V by 0 bases and J by 1 base, and 6 bases separated the two germline ends. CDR1 and CDR2 (germline): SGHNT, YENEEA. The CDR3 has 14 residues. For the CDR3, the DNA is TGTGCCAGCAGCTTAGATGGCTCCCAAGAGACCCAGTACTTC. This sequence encodes CASSLDGSQETQYF.

V is TRBV6-5 and J is TRBJ2-7; 9 positions match TRBD2. The V segment lost 6 bases and the J segment 6 bases; nucleotides outside the gene matches: 6. The CDR3 contains 13 residues. The germline CDR1 and CDR2 sequences are MNHEY and SVGAGI. The CDR3 region has the DNA TGTGCCAGCAGGACAGGCGGGGGGGCCGAGCAGTACTTC. Translated: CASRTGGGAEQYF.

In its sample, this clone was seen a few times. The J gene is TRBJ1-6, the V gene TRBV21-1; TRBD1, as called in the table, went unchecked against the DNA. TRBV21-1 is labeled a pseudogene. This CDR3 is 12 amino acids long. CDR3 sequence reads: CASNSQGSPLHF. For the CDR3, the DNA is TGTGCCAGCAACTCACAGGGTTCACCCCTCCACTTT.

The rearrangement joins TRBV18 to TRBJ2-5, with 8 bases that match TRBD1. The V and J ends lost 3 bases and 0 bases, in that order; junction bases with no gene match: 0. This CDR3 region has 14 residues. Germline V gene data show CDR1 as KGHSH and CDR2 as LQKENI. The CDR3 DNA reads as TGTGCCAGCTCACCGGGACAGGACCAAGAGACCCAGTACTTC. It codes for CASSPGQDQETQYF.

V gene TRBV7-2 combines with J gene TRBJ1-4, with TRBD1 matching over 9 bases. CDR1 and CDR2 from the germline V gene are SGHTA and FQGNSA. There are 16 residues in the CDR3. The V gene end was trimmed by 5 bases and the J gene end by 4 bases; junction bases not matched to a gene: 8. CDR3: CASSRQPGQGNEKLFF. CDR3 coding DNA: TGTGCCAGCAGCCGCCAGCCGGGACAGGGTAATGAAAAACTGTTTTTT. Based on the CDR3 plus reference TRBV7-2 and TRBJ1-4, the full variable domain is GAGVSQSPSNKVTEKGKDVELRCDPISGHTALYWYRQSLGQGLEFLIYFQGNSAPDKSGLPSDRFSAERTGGSVSTLTIQRTQQEDSAVYLCASSRQPGQGNEKLFFGSGTQLSVL.

The chain links TRBV27 to TRBJ2-5, with 11 bases lining up with TRBD2. Germline lookup yields CDR1 MNHEY and CDR2 SMNVEV (reference sequence). With V trimmed by 6 bases and J by 5 bases, 11 bases remained unmatched. This CDR3 contains 16 residues. DNA of the CDR3: TGTGCCAGCAGCCCTATAGCGGGGGGGCCGGGGGAGACCCAGTACTTC. Encoded protein: CASSPIAGGPGETQYF.

The V call is TRBV4-1, the J call TRBJ2-7, with 12 positions matching TRBD2. Germline CDR1 and CDR2: MGHRA and YSYEKL. The CDR3 is made up of 16 amino acids. V dropped 4 bases and J dropped 2; count of bases not matched to a gene: 6. CDR3 DNA sequence: TGCGCCAGCAGCCGAGCTAGCGGGGGGGCCCCCTACGAGCAGTACTTC. It codes for CASSRASGGAPYEQYF.

The V and J genes are TRBV6-5 and TRBJ1-1; maybe TRBD1 (5 bases). Germline CDR1 is MNHEY and CDR2 is SVGAGI. This CDR3 contains 16 residues. V gave up 2 bases and J gave up 4 bases, with 17 bases separating them. The CDR3 coding sequence is TGTGCCAGCAGTTACGGAGATTCGAGGGACGGCACTGAAGCTTTCTTT. Residues: CASSYGDSRDGTEAFF.

The chain is built from TRBV30 and TRBJ1-2, with 9 positions matching TRBD1. Germline V gene sequence: CDR1 GTSNPN, CDR2 SVGIG (reference sequence). The CDR3 has 12 amino acids. V dropped 1 base and J dropped 6; count of bases not matched to a gene: 0. CDR3 loop: CAWSGTGDGYTF. The CDR3, as DNA: TGTGCCTGGAGTGGGACAGGGGATGGCTACACCTTC.

This chain links TRBV3-1 (or the pseudogene TRBV3-2) with TRBJ2-3; a possible D gene is TRBD2 (5 bases). In germline, CDR1 is LGHDT, CDR2 YNNKEL (reference sequence). The CDR3 consists of 13 residues. Trimming left V 6 bases short and J 4 bases short, with 11 bases between. The CDR3 DNA sequence: TGTGCCAGCAGTCTCCCCGGGGCAGATACGCAGTATTTT. Its translation is CASSLPGADTQYF.

This clone has only a few counts. The CDR3 loop reads CASSHQNREAFF. DNA of the CDR3: TGTGCCAGCAGCCATCAGAATAGGGAAGCTTTCTTT. The rearrangement links TRBV3-1 (or the pseudogene TRBV3-2) to TRBJ1-1; D is uncertain. The germline CDR1 and CDR2 sequences are LGHDT and YNNKEL (reference sequence). CDR3 length: 12 amino acids. The ends were cut back, 3 bases at V and 8 bases at J, with 10 bases in the middle.

The CDR3 loop reads CAQLGASVQETQYF. The CDR3 nucleotides read TGTGCCCAACTCGGGGCTAGCGTACAAGAGACCCAGTACTTC. The rearrangement links TRBV6-4 to TRBJ2-5, with a weak D call TRBD2 (6 bases). The length of the CDR3 is 14 residues. Per germline, CDR1 MRHNA and CDR2 SNTAGT. Trimming removed 11 bases from V and 2 bases from J, with 18 bases in between.

V is TRBV6-4 and J is TRBJ1-2; 11 positions match TRBD1. CDR1 MRHNA and CDR2 SNTAGT come from the germline V gene. The CDR3 contains 16 residues. The junction had 7 bases not matched to a gene; V was cut back by 2 bases and J by 5 bases. CDR3 region: CASSDRTGGAGYGYTF. The CDR3 region has the DNA TGTGCCAGCAGTGACCGGACAGGGGGCGCTGGGTATGGCTACACCTTC.

The rearrangement joins TRBV4-2 to TRBJ2-2; D is possibly TRBD1 (6 bases). CDR3 size: 17 residues. Trimming left V 1 base short and J 1 base short, with 13 bases between. Germline V gene lookup returns CDR1 LGHNA and CDR2 YNFKEQ. The DNA of the CDR3 is TGTGCCAGCAGCCAAGTCTTTTGGGACAAGAACACCGGGGAGCTGTTTTTT. It is translated as CASSQVFWDKNTGELFF.

The J gene is TRBJ1-5, the V gene TRBV5-8, with a possible D match to TRBD1 (6 bases). V lost 3 bases to trimming and J lost 4 bases, with 14 bases between them. Per the germline V gene, CDR1 is SGHTS and CDR2 is YDEGEE. The CDR3 covers 15 residues. CDR3 DNA sequence: TGTGCCAGCAGCTATACAGGGCTCGGGAATCAGCCCCAGCATTTT. This gives the protein CASSYTGLGNQPQHF. Supplemented by reference TRBV5-8 and TRBJ1-5, the full variable domain reads EAGVTQSPTHLIKTRGQQATLRCSPISGHTSVYWYQQALGLGLQFLLWYDEGEERNRGNFPPRFSGRQFPNYSSELNVNALELEDSALYLCASSYTGLGNQPQHFGDGTRLSIL.

The V gene is TRBV4-1, the J gene TRBJ2-5; a weak D match, TRBD2 (6 bases). The CDR3 consists of 14 residues. Germline V CDR1 and CDR2: MGHRA, YSYEKL. V lost 3 bases and J lost 2, with 10 bases in between. CDR3 sequence reads: CASSHLTRQETQYF. The CDR3 bases are TGCGCCAGCAGCCACCTGACTAGACAAGAGACCCAGTACTTC.

The chain combines TRBV5-1 with TRBJ2-7; TRBD1 is a possible D gene (5 bases). In germline, CDR1 is SGHRS, CDR2 YFSETQ. The CDR3 is 14 residues long. V was shortened by 4 bases and J by 0 bases, with 11 bases between the two germline ends. The CDR3 region is CASSLTALSYEQYF. CDR3 in DNA: TGCGCCAGCAGCCTGACAGCGCTCTCCTACGAGCAGTACTTC.

The chain couples TRBV18 to TRBJ2-7, with D perhaps TRBD1 (5 bases). Trimming took off 3 bases at V and 1 base at J, with 10 bases between the two ends. The CDR3 has 14 amino acids. Germline V gene data show CDR1 as KGHSH and CDR2 as LQKENI. The CDR3 DNA sequence: TGTGCCAGCTCACCGGGCCGACAGTCCTACGAGCAGTACTTC. Amino acids: CASSPGRQSYEQYF.

This clone appeared once. This chain joins TRBV5-6 and TRBJ1-1; 9 bases align to TRBD1. CDR1 SGHDT and CDR2 YYEEEE come from the germline V gene. The CDR3 extends over 15 amino acids. V shed 3 bases and J 4 bases; nucleotides not matched to a gene: 7. CDR3 DNA sequence: TGTGCCAGCAGCTCCTTGACAGGGGGGAGCACTGAAGCTTTCTTT. Translation gives CASSSLTGGSTEAFF. The whole variable domain, filled in from reference TRBV5-6 and TRBJ1-1, reads DAGVTQSPTHLIKTRGQQVTLRCSPKSGHDTVSWYQQALGQGPQFIFQYYEEEERQRGNFPDRFSGHQFPNYSSELNVNALLLGDSALYLCASSSLTGGSTEAFFGQGTRLTVV.

The rearrangement joins TRBV6-5 to TRBJ1-3; 7 bases match TRBD1. CDR1 MNHEY and CDR2 SVGAGI come from the germline V gene. CDR3 length: 16 amino acids. V lost 0 bases to trimming and J lost 4 bases; unmatched junction nucleotides: 6. CDR3 protein: CASSYSAGGGGNTIYF. CDR3 DNA: TGTGCCAGCAGTTACTCGGCAGGGGGTGGGGGAAACACCATATATTTT.

This clone was seen a few times. V and J are TRBV28 and TRBJ1-4; D unclear. The CDR3 is 13 amino acids. The germline V and J ends were trimmed by 1 base and 5 bases, with 5 bases remaining between them. CDR1 is MDHEN and CDR2 is SYDVKM in the germline V gene. The CDR3 loop reads CASSLLVNEKLFF. Here the CDR3 DNA reads TGTGCCAGCAGTTTATTGGTGAATGAAAAACTGTTTTTT.

The chain uses TRBV6-6 and TRBJ2-1, with a weak D call TRBD1 (6 bases). Germline loops: CDR1 MNHNY, CDR2 SVGAGI (reference sequence). Trimming left V 6 bases short and J 4 bases short, with 16 bases between. The CDR3 contains 15 residues. The CDR3 DNA follows: TGTGCCAGCAGCGTCGGGGCAGGGGAATACAATGAGCAGTTCTTC. Protein: CASSVGAGEYNEQFF.

This clone was recorded a few times. The rearrangement joins TRBV28 to TRBJ2-2; weak D call: TRBD2 (5 bases). V was pared by 2 bases and J by 4 bases, with 11 bases between. The CDR3 length is 15 residues. Germline V CDR1 and CDR2: MDHEN, SYDVKM. CDR3 nucleotide sequence: TGTGCCAGCAGTTTAACGGGATTTGGCACCGGGGAGCTGTTTTTT. Amino acids: CASSLTGFGTGELFF. Complete variable domain (other parts from reference TRBV28 and TRBJ2-2): DVKVTQSSRYLVKRTGEKVFLECVQDMDHENMFWYRQDPGLGLRLIYFSYDVKMKEKGDIPEGYSVSREKKERFSLILESASTNQTSMYLCASSLTGFGTGELFFGEGSRLTVL.

This clone is a singleton in its sample. This chain links TRBV9 with TRBJ2-2; 9 nucleotides align to TRBD1. Trimming took 3 bases from V and 5 from J; bases not matched to a gene: 5. The CDR3 is 15 amino acids. Germline V gene sequence: CDR1 SGDLS, CDR2 YYNGEE. CDR3: CASSATGGLTGELFF. The CDR3 DNA reads TGTGCCAGCAGCGCTACAGGGGGCCTTACCGGGGAGCTGTTTTTT.